This TCR beta chain was recorded in a study of cytomegalovirus exposure and HLA in healthy donors. Study results and limitations: Cytomegalovirus association was listed for 170 or so TCR beta chains. Reports showed the classifier diagnosing cytomegalovirus status with high specificity and sensitivity. In vitro, three CMV-associated chains proved specific for CMV antigens.

Regarding this clone: Antigen unknown.

The donors formed part of the approximately 120-subject validation cohort, distinct from the roughly 700-subject first cohort. The germline CDR1 and CDR2 sequences are LNHDA and SQIVND (reference sequence). With 7 bases clipped from V and 1 base from J, the junction kept 16 bases outside the gene matches. The CDR3 has 19 amino acids. The repertoire was sequenced with immunoSEQ multiplex PCR; TCRdb's copy has only in-frame clones and lacks some. The sample consists of 150,000 to 200,000 clones, 84% of them appearing once. The sequencing input was PBMCs. The genes are TRBV19 and TRBJ2-2; 9 bases match TRBD2. This receptor was obtained from a man aged 30 to 39 in good health and CMV-seropositive. The CDR3 bases are TGTGCCAGTAAACCCGGATTAGCGGGAGTGGTTAAGAACACCGGGGAGCTGTTTTTT. Its protein product is CASKPGLAGVVKNTGELFF.